The T cell receptor beta chain under discussion was sequenced for a study of beta chain features in type 1 diabetes. The study, taken as a whole, reports: When Type 1 diabetes patients were examined, their TCRB CDR3s proved moderately but significantly shorter in all four CD4+ subsets.

The study reverse transcribed the entire isolated RNA, so it sequenced expressed TCRB transcripts. Clones were sequenced by immunoSEQ multiplex PCR, and TCRdb holds only the in-frame ones, with some missing. The profile shows a few hundred thousand clones, about 10% of them singletons. This clone has more than one count but fewer than ten. Its antigen remains unknown. The source of this sequence is a man aged 30 to 39 with type 1 diabetes. Material for sequencing was central memory CD4+ T cells from blood.

CDR3 sequence (DNA): TGTGCCAGCAGCTTCTCCCGAGGGGGCGAAATCCCTGAAGCTTTCTTT. Translating gives CASSFSRGGEIPEAFF. The genes are TRBV11-3 and TRBJ1-1, with 7 bases fitting TRBD1. The CDR3 covers 16 residues. V shed 3 bases, J shed 6 bases, and the junction held 13 bases outside the gene matches. The germline CDR1 and CDR2 sequences are SGHNT and YENEEA.